The 32 T cell receptor beta chains reported below all come from one sample, sequenced in a study of blood T cell repertoires in COVID-19 (dated by TCRdb to the early 2020s). The protocol used for the library was the immunoSEQ multiplex PCR assay. TCRdb mirrors the immuneACCESS table, restricted to in-frame sequences. Some clones are absent from its copies; in checked studies, under half trace to an unresolved V gene, and the reason for the others is unknown. The sample table contains 90,000 to 130,000 clones; only one count was recorded for over 80% of them. Less than 5% of the sample belongs to the ten largest clones. The sequenced sample consisted of peripheral blood. The origin of the receptors is a woman between 65 and 79 years old with acute or convalescent COVID-19.

This chain joins TRBV3-1 (or the pseudogene TRBV3-2) and TRBJ1-1; D remains unclear. Germline V lookup: CDR1 LGHDT, CDR2 YNNKEL (reference sequence). The CDR3 loop spans 14 amino acids. Trimming left V 1 base short and J 6 bases short, with 12 bases between. The CDR3 DNA reads as TGTGCCAGCAGCCAAGGGGCCTTTCCCCCTGAAGCTTTCTTT. Protein sequence: CASSQGAFPPEAFF.

V and J are TRBV28 and TRBJ2-6; 10 bases are shared with TRBD1. This CDR3 region has 20 residues. Trimming removed 2 bases from V and 2 bases from J; junction bases left unmatched: 12. Per the germline V gene, CDR1 is MDHEN and CDR2 is SYDVKM. In nucleotides, the CDR3 is TGTGCCAGCAGTTTAGCCCTGACAGGGGGCGATTTGGCTGGGGCCAACGTCCTGACTTTC. Encoded protein: CASSLALTGGDLAGANVLTF.

The chain joins TRBV3-1 (or the pseudogene TRBV3-2) to TRBJ2-7, with TRBD1 identical over 8 bases. CDR1 and CDR2 from the germline V gene are LGHDT and YNNKEL (reference sequence). This CDR3 is 15 amino acids long. V dropped 1 base and J dropped 5; count of bases not matched to a gene: 7. CDR3 in amino acids: CASSQVGQGANEQYF. The DNA of the CDR3 is TGTGCCAGCAGCCAAGTTGGTCAGGGGGCGAACGAGCAGTACTTC.

This clone was detected once. The chain employs TRBV7-8 and TRBJ2-2; D is ambiguous. CDR1 and CDR2 (germline): SGHVS, FQNEAQ. V was trimmed by 3 bases and J by 4 bases, leaving 18 bases between them. This CDR3 contains 17 residues. The CDR3 sequence is CASSFPRGDYSTGELFF. The CDR3 DNA sequence: TGTGCCAGCAGCTTCCCCCGAGGAGATTATAGCACCGGGGAGCTGTTTTTT.

This chain uses TRBV18 with TRBJ2-5; 11 bases map to TRBD2. Losses at the gene ends were 3 bases for V and 2 bases for J; bases not matched to a gene: 2. This CDR3 spans 15 amino acids. Germline CDR1 is KGHSH and CDR2 is LQKENI. The CDR3 sequence: CASSPGLAAQETQYF. The CDR3 nucleotides are TGTGCCAGCTCACCGGGACTAGCGGCACAAGAGACCCAGTACTTC.

The rearrangement uses TRBV18 and TRBJ2-7; 16 bases map to TRBD2. Germline CDR1 reads KGHSH; CDR2 reads LQKENI. The CDR3 has 16 amino acids. V was clipped by 5 bases and J by 6 bases; unmatched bases: 7. The CDR3 is CASSGTSGRAVSEQYF. The DNA of the CDR3 is TGTGCCAGCTCAGGGACTAGCGGGAGGGCGGTCTCCGAGCAGTACTTC.

The rearrangement joins TRBV2 to TRBJ2-1, with 8 bases identical to TRBD2. After removal of 10 bases from V and 5 bases from J, the junction contained 10 bases not matched to a gene. Germline V gene lookup returns CDR1 SNHLY and CDR2 FYNNEI. The CDR3 has 14 residues. CDR3 DNA sequence: TGTGCCAACACAGAGCGGGAGCGGGACAATGAGCAGTTCTTC. Its protein product is CANTERERDNEQFF.

The chain uses TRBV10-3 and TRBJ1-6; 8 bases agree with TRBD1. The CDR3 runs to 15 residues. V dropped 5 bases and J dropped 5; count of bases not matched to a gene: 5. Per germline, CDR1 ENHRY and CDR2 SYGVKD. The DNA for the CDR3 is TGTGCCATCAGTAGACAGGGGCCAAATAATTCACCCCTCCACTTT. Protein: CAISRQGPNNSPLHF.

The chain recombines TRBV6-5 with TRBJ1-2, with D perhaps matching TRBD1 (6 bases). The V gene lost 2 bases and the J gene lost 4 bases, with 14 bases spanning the gap. Per the germline V gene, CDR1 is MNHEY and CDR2 is SVGAGI. The CDR3 is made up of 15 amino acids. The CDR3 DNA is TGTGCCAGCAGTTACCGGACAGCGCCGGGCTATGGCTACACCTTC. This gives the protein CASSYRTAPGYGYTF.

This chain joins TRBV29-1 and TRBJ2-2; unclear D gene. Deletions cut 3 bases from V and 8 bases from J, with 10 bases between. CDR1 is SQVTM and CDR2 is ANQGSEA in the germline V gene. The length of the CDR3 is 12 residues. The CDR3 DNA follows: TGCAGCGTTGATGGGCGTCGGGGGGAGCTGTTTTTT. Translating gives CSVDGRRGELFF.

The rearrangement links TRBV13 to TRBJ2-3; D is ambiguous. CDR1 is PRHDT, CDR2 FYEKMQ, per germline (reference sequence). The CDR3 is 12 amino acids. Between the trimmed V and J ends, which lost 5 bases and 11 bases, there was a span of 14 bases. The chain's CDR3 is CASSPRLGRQYF. The DNA for the CDR3 is TGTGCCAGCAGCCCCCGATTGGGCAGGCAGTATTTT.

V is TRBV5-1 and J is TRBJ1-1, with 9 bases matching TRBD1. In germline, CDR1 is SGHRS, CDR2 YFSETQ. With V trimmed by 4 bases and J by 5 bases, 6 bases remained unmatched. This CDR3 contains 14 residues. CDR3 bases: TGCGCCAGCAGCGAAGGGACAGGGTATACTGAAGCTTTCTTT. It encodes CASSEGTGYTEAFF.

The chain carries TRBV9 and TRBJ2-5; the match to TRBD1 covers 8 bases. Germline V lookup: CDR1 SGDLS, CDR2 YYNGEE. This CDR3 contains 15 residues. The ends lost 3 bases at V and 5 bases at J; junction bases unmatched: 9. The CDR3 region has the DNA TGTGCCAGCAGCGAGACAGGGGCAAGAGAGGAGACCCAGTACTTC. As protein: CASSETGAREETQYF.

CDR3 loop: CASSSRTGSYNEQFF. Here the CDR3 DNA reads TGTGCCAGCAGCTCCCGGACAGGATCCTACAATGAGCAGTTCTTC. The chain employs TRBV13 and TRBJ2-1; 7 positions agree with TRBD1. The germline V gene encodes CDR1 PRHDT and CDR2 FYEKMQ (reference sequence). This CDR3 is 15 amino acids long. After removal of 4 bases from V and 1 base from J, the junction contained 4 bases not matched to a gene. Full variable domain (outside the CDR3, taken from reference TRBV13 and TRBJ2-1): AAGVIQSPRHLIKEKRETATLKCYPIPRHDTVYWYQQGPGQDPQFLISFYEKMQSDKGSIPDRFSAQQFSDYHSELNMSSLELGDSALYFCASSSRTGSYNEQFFGPGTRLTVL.

J is TRBJ1-6 and V is TRBV2, with TRBD1 matching over 7 bases. Germline lookup yields CDR1 SNHLY and CDR2 FYNNEI. The CDR3 sequence is 15 residues long. After removal of 3 bases from V and 8 bases from J, the junction contained 7 bases not matched to a gene. The CDR3 region has the DNA TGTGCCAGCAGTGACGACAGGGCTGAGTATTCACCCCTCCACTTT. This translates into CASSDDRAEYSPLHF.

The chain carries TRBV7-6 and TRBJ2-3, with 7 bases fitting TRBD2. Germline V gene data show CDR1 as SGHVS and CDR2 as FNYEAQ. This CDR3 is 15 amino acids long. J lost 1 base, V lost 4 bases, and 5 bases had no gene match. In DNA, the CDR3 is TGTGCCAGCAGCTACCTTGGGGGGGGCACAGATACGCAGTATTTT. The encoded protein is CASSYLGGGTDTQYF.

V usage is TRBV7-3 and J usage is TRBJ2-2, with 14 bases lining up with TRBD2. The CDR3 runs to 18 residues. V lost 4 bases, J lost 2 bases, and 6 bases stayed unmatched. Germline V gene data show CDR1 as SGHTA and CDR2 as FQGTGA. Here the CDR3 DNA reads TGTGCCAGCAGCTCCCAGGGACTAGCGGGGGACAACACCGGGGAGCTGTTTTTT. Protein sequence: CASSSQGLAGDNTGELFF. The full variable domain, completed using reference TRBV7-3 and TRBJ2-2, is GAGVSQTPSNKVTEKGKYVELRCDPISGHTALYWYRQSLGQGPEFLIYFQGTGAADDSGLPNDRFFAVRPEGSVSTLKIQRTERGDSAVYLCASSSQGLAGDNTGELFFGEGSRLTVL.

The gene calls are TRBV4-2 and TRBJ2-1, with 7 bases matching TRBD2. V dropped 0 bases and J dropped 6; count of bases not matched to a gene: 14. Germline V gene data show CDR1 as LGHNA and CDR2 as YNFKEQ. CDR3 length: 18 amino acids. CDR3 nucleotide sequence: TGTGCCAGCAGCCAAGATCCGTTGGGGGAGGGCCTCCGCAATGAGCAGTTCTTC. It encodes CASSQDPLGEGLRNEQFF.

The V and J genes are TRBV5-1 and TRBJ2-1; 14 nucleotides match TRBD2. The CDR3 has 14 amino acids. Losses at the gene ends were 3 bases for V and 8 bases for J; bases not matched to a gene: 1. Germline-derived CDR1 and CDR2 are SGHRS and YFSETQ. The CDR3 spells CASSSGLAGDEQFF. As DNA, the CDR3 is TGCGCCAGCAGCTCGGGACTAGCGGGAGATGAGCAGTTCTTC.

This chain joins TRBV7-8 and TRBJ2-3; D gene unclear. V gave up 2 bases and J gave up 5 bases, with 11 bases separating them. This CDR3 is built from 14 residues. CDR1 and CDR2 from the germline V gene are SGHVS and FQNEAQ. CDR3 sequence reads: CASSLLLPEDTQYF. The DNA of the CDR3 is TGTGCCAGCAGCTTATTACTACCCGAAGATACGCAGTATTTT.

The V call is TRBV24-1, the J call TRBJ1-3; a weak D match, TRBD1 (5 bases). V dropped 5 bases and J dropped 2 bases, with 15 bases sitting between them. From germline, CDR1 is KGHDR and CDR2 SFDVKD. This CDR3 is 16 amino acids long. CDR3 bases: TGTGCCACCAGTGGCGGATCGACAGCTACTGGAAACACCATATATTTT. Residues: CATSGGSTATGNTIYF.

This chain connects TRBV4-1 to TRBJ2-5; 10 nucleotides line up with TRBD2. Germline CDR1 is MGHRA and CDR2 is YSYEKL. Losses at the gene ends were 0 bases for V and 3 bases for J; bases not matched to a gene: 13. This CDR3 is 19 amino acids long. The CDR3 reads CASSQEGLAGVRREETQYF. For the CDR3, the DNA is TGCGCCAGCAGCCAAGAGGGGCTAGCGGGAGTTAGAAGGGAAGAGACCCAGTACTTC.

On this clone itself: At the DNA level, this CDR3 is encoded by other sequences in the same sample as well. The V and J genes are TRBV9 and TRBJ2-7; no firm D call. The V gene lost 4 bases and the J gene lost 1 base, with 15 bases spanning the gap. This CDR3 has 15 amino acids. The germline V gene has CDR1 SGDLS and CDR2 YYNGEE. As DNA, the CDR3 is TGTGCCAGCAGCCCTCAACCCGGGTCATCCTACGAGCAGTACTTC. Amino acid sequence: CASSPQPGSSYEQYF. Together with reference TRBV9 and TRBJ2-7, the CDR3 gives the full variable domain: DSGVTQTPKHLITATGQRVTLRCSPRSGDLSVYWYQQSLDQGLQFLIQYYNGEERAKGNILERFSAQQFPDLHSELNLSSLELGDSALYFCASSPQPGSSYEQYFGPGTRLTVT.

This sequence joins TRBV7-6 and TRBJ2-1; TRBD2 aligns across 7 bases. The germline V gene encodes CDR1 SGHVS and CDR2 FNYEAQ. This CDR3 comprises 14 residues. J was trimmed by 9 bases and V by 2 bases; bases with no gene match: 7. The CDR3 DNA is TGTGCCAGCAGCTTACAGACTAGCATGAGTGAGCAGTTCTTC. Protein sequence: CASSLQTSMSEQFF.

The rearrangement uses TRBV5-1 and TRBJ2-2; the match to TRBD2 covers 9 bases. CDR1 SGHRS and CDR2 YFSETQ come from the germline V gene. V was pared by 1 base and J by 4 bases, with 5 bases of the junction left unmatched. The CDR3 runs 16 residues. CDR3 protein: CASSLSPAGGTGELFF. CDR3 nucleotides: TGCGCCAGCAGCTTGAGTCCAGCGGGGGGCACCGGGGAGCTGTTTTTT.

The V call is TRBV6-5, the J call TRBJ1-1; a weak D match, TRBD1 (6 bases). Germline V gene sequence: CDR1 MNHEY, CDR2 SVGAGI. V was pared by 6 bases and J by 1 base, with 15 bases between. The CDR3 covers 15 residues. Written as DNA, the CDR3 is TGTGCCAGCAGGAAGGACAGATCCCCGAACACTGAAGCTTTCTTT. Protein product: CASRKDRSPNTEAFF.

The chain links TRBV19 to TRBJ1-1; 7 bases are a match to TRBD1. Germline loops: CDR1 LNHDA, CDR2 SQIVND (reference sequence). The CDR3 spans 14 residues. V shed 8 bases and J 5 bases; nucleotides not matched to a gene: 11. The CDR3 nucleotides are TGTGCCAGTGCAGGACACAGGGGACGGACTGAAGCTTTCTTT. It is translated as CASAGHRGRTEAFF.

The rearrangement uses TRBV6-2 or TRBV6-3 and TRBJ1-5, with TRBD1 matching 7 bases. Germline V gives CDR1 MNHEY, CDR2 SVGEGT. Germline trimming cut 5 bases from V and 6 bases from J; bases unmatched to any gene: 4. This CDR3 contains 13 residues. CDR3 loop: CASSQGVRQPQHF. In nucleotides, the CDR3 is TGTGCCAGCAGTCAGGGGGTCCGTCAGCCCCAGCATTTT.

Only one count was recorded for this clone. The V call is TRBV5-4, the J call TRBJ2-2; 7 bases line up with TRBD1. CDR1 and CDR2 from the germline V gene are SGHNT and YYREEE (reference sequence). This CDR3 is 16 amino acids long. The J segment lost 2 bases and the V segment lost 6 bases, leaving 10 bases of the junction unmatched. The CDR3 reads CASISNPGGNTGELFF. The DNA for the CDR3 is TGTGCCAGCATCTCGAACCCAGGGGGAAACACCGGGGAGCTGTTTTTT.

The chain carries TRBV11-3 and TRBJ2-3, with a possible D match to TRBD1 (6 bases). The ends were cut back, 4 bases at V and 1 base at J, with 9 bases in the middle. Germline-derived CDR1 and CDR2 are SGHNT and YENEEA. The CDR3 loop spans 14 amino acids. The CDR3 is CASSSRTGTDTQYF. As DNA, the CDR3 is TGTGCCAGCAGCTCTCGGACAGGCACAGATACGCAGTATTTT.

The chain combines TRBV19 with TRBJ2-2; 7 bases line up with TRBD1. The germline V gene has CDR1 LNHDA and CDR2 SQIVND (reference sequence). The CDR3 runs 14 residues. After removal of 5 bases from V and 4 bases from J, the junction contained 4 bases not matched to a gene. The CDR3 region is CASSFGQVTGELFF. The DNA for the CDR3 is TGTGCCAGTAGTTTCGGACAGGTCACCGGGGAGCTGTTTTTT.

This clone was counted only a few times. V usage is TRBV18 and J usage is TRBJ1-5, with no clear D. Germline CDR1 is KGHSH and CDR2 is LQKENI. The V and J ends lost 4 bases and 9 bases respectively, with 13 bases between them. CDR3 length: 13 residues. Here the CDR3 DNA reads TGTGCCAGCTCACAACCGCAATCGGGGCCCCAGCATTTT. Translating it yields CASSQPQSGPQHF. The full variable domain, in which reference TRBV18 and TRBJ1-5 provide the parts outside the CDR3, is NAGVMQNPRHLVRRRGQEARLRCSPMKGHSHVYWYRQLPEEGLKFMVYLQKENIIDESGMPKERFSAEFPKEGPSILRIQQVVRGDSAAYFCASSQPQSGPQHFGDGTRLSIL.